This TCR beta chain emerged from a study of T cell changes during pregnancy in multiple sclerosis. Assay: immunoSEQ multiplex PCR; the TCRdb copy retains only in-frame clones and omits some. The data show about 42,000 clones, with around 92% seen just once and under 2.5% held by the top ten. The V end was cut by 2 bases, the J end by 8 bases, with 17 bases between. This CDR3 has 15 amino acids. The germline gives CDR1 MGHRA, CDR2 YSYEKL. The J gene is TRBJ2-3, the V gene TRBV4-1, with D perhaps TRBD1 (5 bases). The sample in question was CD4+ T cells from peripheral blood mononuclear cells, obtained after pregnancy. This clonotype originated in a female donor in good health, enrolled as a control in a pregnancy study. The CDR3 nucleotides are TGCGCCAGCAGCCAAACAGACAGAGAAATCGGTACGCAGTATTTT. Its protein is CASSQTDREIGTQYF.